Each of the 14 T cell receptor beta chains below was sequenced from the same sample in a study of radiotherapy plus CTLA-4 blockade in lung cancer. Produced via immunoSEQ multiplex PCR; TCRdb's table is partial and in-frame only. The table lists about 97,000 clones, 60% to 75% of them singletons. The material sequenced was peripheral blood, taken from a patient treated with radiotherapy plus ipilimumab. The receptors derive from a human donor with non-small cell lung cancer who had a partial response to radiotherapy plus ipilimumab. Some clones in this sample may be carry-over from other donors' samples.

Points on this clone: At one of its ends the junction is not consistent with the germline gene, which may arise from a read error. At the DNA level, this CDR3 is encoded by other sequences in the same sample as well. The V gene is TRBV28, the J gene TRBJ2-1, with TRBD2 matching 9 bases. Germline CDR1 and CDR2: MDHEN and SYDVKM. The CDR3 contains 14 residues. The CDR3 is CASRREGLLYEQFF. The CDR3 DNA follows: TGCGCCAGCAGGCGGGAGGGCCTTTTATATGAGCAGTTCTTC.

V is TRBV10-3 and J is TRBJ2-6; D gene ambiguous. Between the trimmed V and J ends, which lost 2 bases and 2 bases, there was a span of 4 bases. In germline, CDR1 is ENHRY, CDR2 SYGVKD. The length of the CDR3 is 14 residues. In DNA, the CDR3 is TGTGCCATCAGTGAGCCCGCTGGGGCCAACGTCCTGACTTTC. This translates into CAISEPAGANVLTF.

This chain connects TRBV6-5 to TRBJ2-7; 15 positions match TRBD2. Germline V gives CDR1 MNHEY, CDR2 SVGAGI. Trimming at V came to 6 bases and at J to 2 bases, leaving 2 bases not matched to a gene. The CDR3 runs 15 residues. This CDR3 reads CASSRTSGGAYEQYF. CDR3 DNA sequence: TGTGCCAGCAGCCGGACTAGCGGGGGGGCCTACGAGCAGTACTTC.

The chain combines TRBV5-4 with TRBJ1-3; D is unresolved. Per the germline V gene, CDR1 is SGHNT and CDR2 is YYREEE (reference sequence). This CDR3 is built from 13 residues. The germline V and J ends were trimmed by 4 bases and 7 bases, with 12 bases remaining between them. The CDR3 coding sequence is TGTGCCAGCAGCGGAACCAGAGGGAACACCATATATTTT. Translation: CASSGTRGNTIYF.

The chain uses TRBV27 and TRBJ2-2; 8 bases align to TRBD1. With V trimmed by 6 bases and J by 4 bases, 7 bases remained unmatched. Germline CDR1 and CDR2: MNHEY and SMNVEV (reference sequence). The CDR3 totals 15 residues. The CDR3 region has the DNA TGTGCCAGCAGGAGTAGGACAGGGCGCACCGGGGAGCTGTTTTTT. It is translated as CASRSRTGRTGELFF.

The chain carries TRBV10-1 and TRBJ2-3; 7 bases map to TRBD2. Germline V CDR1 and CDR2: WNHNN, SYGVQD (reference sequence). V dropped 4 bases and J dropped 2; count of bases not matched to a gene: 3. The CDR3 spans 14 residues. The CDR3 is CASSASGDTDTQYF. The DNA for the CDR3 is TGCGCCAGCAGTGCGAGCGGGGACACAGATACGCAGTATTTT.

The genes are TRBV5-6 and TRBJ1-5; unclear D gene. The V and J ends lost 3 bases and 5 bases respectively, with 15 bases between them. This CDR3 is built from 15 residues. CDR1 is SGHDT, CDR2 YYEEEE, per germline. CDR3 residues: CASSWGMGRDQPQHF. The DNA of the CDR3 is TGTGCCAGCAGCTGGGGAATGGGGAGGGATCAGCCCCAGCATTTT. Variable domain in full (rest from reference TRBV5-6 and TRBJ1-5): DAGVTQSPTHLIKTRGQQVTLRCSPKSGHDTVSWYQQALGQGPQFIFQYYEEEERQRGNFPDRFSGHQFPNYSSELNVNALLLGDSALYLCASSWGMGRDQPQHFGDGTRLSIL.

The V call is TRBV29-1, the J call TRBJ1-4, with D possibly being TRBD1 (6 bases). The V gene's germline CDR1 is SQVTM and CDR2 ANQGSEA. This CDR3 comprises 13 residues. Trimming removed 6 bases from V and 2 bases from J, with 10 bases in between. CDR3 nucleotide sequence: TGCAGCGTGAACCAGGGGACTAATGAAAAACTGTTTTTT. This sequence encodes CSVNQGTNEKLFF.

This rearrangement joins TRBV30 to TRBJ2-6; TRBD1 is a possible D gene (5 bases). V gave up 3 bases and J gave up 2 bases, with 8 bases separating them. The CDR3 is 14 amino acids. CDR1 and CDR2 (germline): GTSNPN, SVGIG (reference sequence). The CDR3 loop is CAWSRVTGANVLTF. The CDR3 bases are TGTGCCTGGAGCAGGGTCACTGGGGCCAACGTCCTGACTTTC.

This clone was seen more than once but under ten times. The rearrangement uses TRBV6-5 and TRBJ2-5; 7 bases are a match to TRBD2. Germline lookup yields CDR1 MNHEY and CDR2 SVGAGI. V was pared by 6 bases and J by 3 bases, with 7 bases of the junction left unmatched. This CDR3 region has 14 residues. CDR3 coding DNA: TGTGCCAGCAGGCCCCCTGGACTAGAAGAGACCCAGTACTTC. Amino acid sequence: CASRPPGLEETQYF.

This clone was recorded once. The chain uses TRBV5-1 and TRBJ2-7; possibly TRBD2 for D (5 bases). Trimming removed 4 bases at V and 4 bases at J, with 12 bases between. CDR3 length: 13 amino acids. Germline V gives CDR1 SGHRS, CDR2 YFSETQ. The CDR3: CASSPEGWYEQYF. The CDR3 region has the DNA TGCGCCAGCAGCCCCGAGGGTTGGTACGAGCAGTACTTC.

The chain links TRBV5-5 to TRBJ2-6; TRBD2 is a possible D gene (5 bases). Germline V lookup: CDR1 SGHKS, CDR2 YYEKEE (reference sequence). V gave up 4 bases and J gave up 3 bases, with 11 bases separating them. The CDR3 totals 15 residues. CDR3 DNA sequence: TGTGCCAGCAGCGCGGGTAATCATGGGGCCAACGTCCTGACTTTC. It encodes CASSAGNHGANVLTF.

The CDR3 is CASSGQYNQPQHF. In DNA form, the CDR3 reads TGTGCCAGCAGTGGACAGTACAATCAGCCCCAGCATTTT. This sequence joins TRBV6-1 and TRBJ1-5; D possibly corresponds to TRBD1 (5 bases). Germline V gene data show CDR1 as MNHNS and CDR2 as SASEGT. The CDR3 runs to 13 residues. V gave up 4 bases and J gave up 3 bases, with 7 bases separating them.

This clone was observed a few times. This CDR3 is CAWSPPLTSGRPYTGSYNEQFF. The CDR3 nucleotides are TGTGCCTGGAGTCCTCCATTAACTAGCGGGAGGCCCTACACTGGCTCCTACAATGAGCAGTTCTTC. The rearrangement joins TRBV30 to TRBJ2-1; 12 positions agree with TRBD2. With 2 bases clipped from V and 0 bases from J, the junction kept 20 bases outside the gene matches. Germline V gives CDR1 GTSNPN, CDR2 SVGIG (reference sequence). The CDR3 covers 22 residues.